This T cell receptor beta chain came from a study of blood T cell repertoires in COVID-19. V was pared by 0 bases and J by 4 bases, with 8 bases between. The germline V gene encodes CDR1 SGHRS and CDR2 YFSETQ. The CDR3 sequence is 14 residues long. Enrollees, about 18 to 89 years old, lived in some 24 US areas. Cohort allocation depended upon clinical history that participants reported. Two consecutive negative NP/OP PCR tests, clearance, or resolved symptoms defined Cohort 3 recovery. On this clone itself: Other nucleotide sequences in the sample specify the same CDR3.

This table comes from immunoSEQ multiplex PCR, and its TCRdb copy is limited to in-frame clones, with some not included. The sample shows about 300,000 clones, about nine tenths of them seen only once. Input material: PBMCs or T cells enriched from blood (not recorded which). The source is a man aged 25-45 years who had recovered from COVID-19. The chain links TRBV5-1 to TRBJ1-5; no definite D call. The CDR3 spells CASSLGGVNQPQHF. The CDR3 nucleotides read TGCGCCAGCAGCTTGGGGGGAGTGAATCAGCCCCAGCATTTT.